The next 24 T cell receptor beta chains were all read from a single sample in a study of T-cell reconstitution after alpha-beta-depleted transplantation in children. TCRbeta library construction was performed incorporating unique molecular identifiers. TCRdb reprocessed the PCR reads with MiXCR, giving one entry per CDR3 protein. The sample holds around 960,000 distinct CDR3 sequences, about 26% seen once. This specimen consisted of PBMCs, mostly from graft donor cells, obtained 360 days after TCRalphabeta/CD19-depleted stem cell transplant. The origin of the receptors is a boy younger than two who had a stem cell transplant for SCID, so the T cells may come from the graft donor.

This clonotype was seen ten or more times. In DNA form, the CDR3 reads TGTGCCAGCAGTTACTCGGAGGGATCGGTCTACAATGAGCAGTTCTTC. Translating it yields CASSYSEGSVYNEQFF. The chain is built from TRBV6-5 and TRBJ2-1; possibly TRBD2 for D (6 bases). The CDR3 loop spans 16 amino acids. The V end lost 0 bases, the J end lost 3 bases, and 12 bases lay between the germline ends. CDR1 MNHEY and CDR2 SVGAGI come from the germline V gene.

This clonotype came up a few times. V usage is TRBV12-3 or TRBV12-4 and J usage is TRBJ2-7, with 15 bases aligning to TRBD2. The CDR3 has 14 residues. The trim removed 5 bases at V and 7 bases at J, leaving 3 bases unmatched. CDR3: CASSDGLAGGEQYF. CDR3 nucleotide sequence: TGTGCCAGCAGTGACGGACTAGCGGGGGGGGAGCAGTACTTC.

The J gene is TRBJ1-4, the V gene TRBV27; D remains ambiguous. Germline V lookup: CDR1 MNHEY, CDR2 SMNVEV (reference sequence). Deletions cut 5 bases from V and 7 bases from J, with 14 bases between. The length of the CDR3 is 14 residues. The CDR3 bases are TGTGCCAGCAGTCAATTCCAGGCGGGTGAAAAACTGTTTTTT. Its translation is CASSQFQAGEKLFF.

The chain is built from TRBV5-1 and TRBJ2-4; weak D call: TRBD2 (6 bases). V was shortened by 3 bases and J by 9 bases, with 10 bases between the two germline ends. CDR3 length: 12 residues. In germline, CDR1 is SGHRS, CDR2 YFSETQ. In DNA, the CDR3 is TGCGCCAGCAGCTCGGACGGGAGCATTCAGTACTTC. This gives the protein CASSSDGSIQYF.

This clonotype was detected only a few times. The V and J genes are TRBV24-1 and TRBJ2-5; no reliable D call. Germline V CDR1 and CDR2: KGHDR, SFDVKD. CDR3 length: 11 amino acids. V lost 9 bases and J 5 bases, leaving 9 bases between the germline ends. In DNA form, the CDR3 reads TGTGCCACCGGCGTCGCGGAGACCCAGTACTTC. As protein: CATGVAETQYF.

CDR3 DNA sequence: TGTGCCAGCAGCCAGTTCCCGGGACTAGCTATTGAGCAGTTCTTC. Translation gives CASSQFPGLAIEQFF. The V call is TRBV7-2, the J call TRBJ2-1; 9 bases agree with TRBD2. Germline-derived CDR1 and CDR2 are SGHTA and FQGNSA. This CDR3 spans 15 amino acids. V lost 5 bases, J lost 9 bases, and 11 bases stayed unmatched.

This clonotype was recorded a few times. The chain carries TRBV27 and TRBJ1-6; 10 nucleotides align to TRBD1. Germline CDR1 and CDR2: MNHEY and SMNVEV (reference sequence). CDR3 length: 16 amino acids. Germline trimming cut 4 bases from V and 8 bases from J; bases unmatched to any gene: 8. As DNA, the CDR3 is TGTGCCAGCAGTTCCAGAGACAGGGGGCGAGATTCACCCCTCCACTTT. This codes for CASSSRDRGRDSPLHF.

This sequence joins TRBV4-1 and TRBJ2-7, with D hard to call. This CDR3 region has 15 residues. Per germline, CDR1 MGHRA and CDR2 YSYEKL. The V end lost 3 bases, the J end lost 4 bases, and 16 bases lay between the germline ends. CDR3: CASSHLASHSYEQYF. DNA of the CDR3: TGCGCCAGCAGCCATCTGGCATCCCATTCTTACGAGCAGTACTTC.

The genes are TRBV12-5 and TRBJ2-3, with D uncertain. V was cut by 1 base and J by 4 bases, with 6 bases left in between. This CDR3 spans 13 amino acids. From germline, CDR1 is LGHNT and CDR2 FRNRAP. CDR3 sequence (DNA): TGTGCTAGTGGTTTGGGTGCGTCAGATACGCAGTATTTT. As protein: CASGLGASDTQYF. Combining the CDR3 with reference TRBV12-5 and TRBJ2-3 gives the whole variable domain DARVTQTPRHKVTEMGQEVTMRCQPILGHNTVFWYRQTMMQGLELLAYFRNRAPLDDSGMPKDRFSAEMPDATLATLKIQPSEPRDSAVYFCASGLGASDTQYFGPGTRLTVL.

This CDR3 is CASSWGTANTEAFF. CDR3 nucleotides: TGCGCCAGCAGCTGGGGAACAGCGAACACTGAAGCTTTCTTT. The chain employs TRBV5-1 and TRBJ1-1; D not certain. The germline V gene encodes CDR1 SGHRS and CDR2 YFSETQ. There are 14 residues in the CDR3. V lost 3 bases and J lost 1, with 10 bases in between.

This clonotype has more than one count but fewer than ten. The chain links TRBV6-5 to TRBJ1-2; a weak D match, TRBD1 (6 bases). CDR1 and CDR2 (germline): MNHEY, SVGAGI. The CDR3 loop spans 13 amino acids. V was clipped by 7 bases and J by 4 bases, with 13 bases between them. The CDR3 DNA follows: TGTGCCAGCAAGTACAGGGTTGGCTATGGCTACACCTTC. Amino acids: CASKYRVGYGYTF.

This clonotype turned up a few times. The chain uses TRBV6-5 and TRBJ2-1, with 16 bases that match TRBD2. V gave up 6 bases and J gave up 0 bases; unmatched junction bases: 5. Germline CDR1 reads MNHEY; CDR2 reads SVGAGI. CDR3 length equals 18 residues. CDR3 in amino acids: CASRGTSGGGFSYNEQFF. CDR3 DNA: TGTGCCAGCAGAGGGACTAGCGGGGGGGGTTTCTCCTACAATGAGCAGTTCTTC.

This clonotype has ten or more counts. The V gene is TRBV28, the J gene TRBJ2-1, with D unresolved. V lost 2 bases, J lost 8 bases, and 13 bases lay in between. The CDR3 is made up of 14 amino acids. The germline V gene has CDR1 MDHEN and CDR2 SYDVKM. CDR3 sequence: CASSLGAPGDEQFF. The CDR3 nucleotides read TGTGCCAGCAGTTTAGGAGCACCCGGAGATGAGCAGTTCTTC.

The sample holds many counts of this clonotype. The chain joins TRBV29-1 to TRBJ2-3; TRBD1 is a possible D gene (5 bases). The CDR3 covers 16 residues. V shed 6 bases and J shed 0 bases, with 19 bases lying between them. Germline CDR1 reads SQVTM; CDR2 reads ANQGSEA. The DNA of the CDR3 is TGCAGCGTCTCTGTGGCTGACAGCTCTAGCACAGATACGCAGTATTTT. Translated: CSVSVADSSSTDTQYF.

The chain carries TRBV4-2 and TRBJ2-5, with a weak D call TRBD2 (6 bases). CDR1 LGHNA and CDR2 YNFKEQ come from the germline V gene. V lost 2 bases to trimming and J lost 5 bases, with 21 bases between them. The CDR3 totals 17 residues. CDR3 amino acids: CASSQRGTSPEEETQYF. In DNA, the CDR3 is TGTGCCAGCAGCCAAAGGGGAACTAGCCCTGAGGAGGAGACCCAGTACTTC.

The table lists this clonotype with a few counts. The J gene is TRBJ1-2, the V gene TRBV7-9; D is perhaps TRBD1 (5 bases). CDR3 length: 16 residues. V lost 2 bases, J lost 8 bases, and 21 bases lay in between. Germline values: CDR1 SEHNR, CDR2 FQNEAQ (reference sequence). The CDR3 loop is CASSLKRRATGEGYTF. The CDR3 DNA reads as TGTGCCAGCAGCTTAAAACGCAGGGCCACGGGGGAAGGCTACACCTTC.

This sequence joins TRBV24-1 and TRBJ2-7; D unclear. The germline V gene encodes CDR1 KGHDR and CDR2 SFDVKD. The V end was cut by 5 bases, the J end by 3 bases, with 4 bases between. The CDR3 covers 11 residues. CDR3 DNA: TGTGCCACCAGTGCGCACTACGAGCAGTACTTC. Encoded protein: CATSAHYEQYF.

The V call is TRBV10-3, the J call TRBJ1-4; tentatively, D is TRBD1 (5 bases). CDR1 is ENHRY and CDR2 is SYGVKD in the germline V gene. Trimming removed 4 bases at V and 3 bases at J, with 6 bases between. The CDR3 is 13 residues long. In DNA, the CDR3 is TGTGCCATCAGTGGGACACCTAATGAAAAACTGTTTTTT. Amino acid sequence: CAISGTPNEKLFF.

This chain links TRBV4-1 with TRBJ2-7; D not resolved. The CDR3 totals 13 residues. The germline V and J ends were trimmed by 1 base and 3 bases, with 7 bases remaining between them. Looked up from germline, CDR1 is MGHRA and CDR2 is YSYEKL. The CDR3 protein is CASSQAGYYEQYF. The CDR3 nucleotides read TGCGCCAGCAGCCAAGCCGGTTACTACGAGCAGTACTTC.

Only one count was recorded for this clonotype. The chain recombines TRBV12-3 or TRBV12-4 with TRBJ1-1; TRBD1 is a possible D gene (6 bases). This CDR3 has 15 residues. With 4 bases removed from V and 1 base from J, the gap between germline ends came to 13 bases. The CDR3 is CASSSRGQENTEAFF. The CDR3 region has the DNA TGTGCCAGCAGTTCACGGGGGCAGGAGAACACTGAAGCTTTCTTT.

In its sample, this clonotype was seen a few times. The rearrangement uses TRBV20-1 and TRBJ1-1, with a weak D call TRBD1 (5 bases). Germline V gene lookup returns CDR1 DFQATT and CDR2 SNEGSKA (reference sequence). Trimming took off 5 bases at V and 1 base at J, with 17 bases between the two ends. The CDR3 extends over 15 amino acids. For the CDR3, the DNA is TGCAGTGCTCCGTCCGGGACCACTAAGAACACTGAAGCTTTCTTT. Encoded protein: CSAPSGTTKNTEAFF.

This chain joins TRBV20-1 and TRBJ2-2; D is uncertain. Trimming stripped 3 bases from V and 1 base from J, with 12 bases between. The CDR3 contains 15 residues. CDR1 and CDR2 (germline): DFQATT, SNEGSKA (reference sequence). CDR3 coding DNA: TGCAGTGCTAGCCCCCGCGCCATGAACACCGGGGAGCTGTTTTTT. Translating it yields CSASPRAMNTGELFF.

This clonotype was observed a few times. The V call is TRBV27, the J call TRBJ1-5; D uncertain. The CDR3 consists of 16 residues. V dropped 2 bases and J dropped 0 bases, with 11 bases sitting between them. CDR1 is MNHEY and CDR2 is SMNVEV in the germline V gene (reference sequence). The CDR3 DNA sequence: TGTGCCAGCAGTTTACTAGGGCCCTATAGCAATCAGCCCCAGCATTTT. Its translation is CASSLLGPYSNQPQHF.

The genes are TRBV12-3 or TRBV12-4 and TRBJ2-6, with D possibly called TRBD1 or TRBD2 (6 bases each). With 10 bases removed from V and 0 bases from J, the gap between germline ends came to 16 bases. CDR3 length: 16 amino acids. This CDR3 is CATRTEDYSGANVLTF. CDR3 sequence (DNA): TGTGCCACCCGGACAGAGGACTACTCTGGGGCCAACGTCCTGACTTTC.